One sample yielded the 27 T cell receptor beta chains listed below, sequenced in a study of response to subunit inactivated influenza vaccine. TCRdb independently ran MiXCR on the RT-PCR reads; one entry per CDR3 protein. Of 530,000 or so distinct CDR3 sequences in the sample, 12% were seen once. The sample here was PBMCs from blood, taken on the day of vaccination. These receptors originate from a man in his forties or fifties who received an inactivated influenza vaccine.

The V call is TRBV7-2, the J call TRBJ1-2; 7 bases match TRBD1. CDR1 and CDR2 from the germline V gene are SGHTA and FQGNSA. The CDR3 extends over 14 amino acids. The trim removed 2 bases at V and 6 bases at J, leaving 6 bases unmatched. DNA for the CDR3: TGTGCCAGCAGCTTATCGCCAGGGACAGATGGCTACACCTTC. It codes for CASSLSPGTDGYTF. Full variable domain (rest looked up from reference TRBV7-2 and TRBJ1-2): GAGVSQSPSNKVTEKGKDVELRCDPISGHTALYWYRQSLGQGLEFLIYFQGNSAPDKSGLPSDRFSAERTGGSVSTLTIQRTQQEDSAVYLCASSLSPGTDGYTFGSGTRLTVV.

In this sample, this clonotype turned up many times. The rearrangement uses TRBV7-8 and TRBJ2-5, with 12 bases matching TRBD2. Trimming removed 6 bases from V and 2 bases from J; junction bases left unmatched: 7. Germline-derived CDR1 and CDR2 are SGHVS and FQNEAQ. The CDR3 length is 16 residues. The CDR3 coding sequence is TGTGCCAGCAGGGCTAGCGGGGGGGGGAGGCAAGAGACCCAGTACTTC. Protein sequence: CASRASGGGRQETQYF.

The chain recombines TRBV12-3 or TRBV12-4 with TRBJ2-7; TRBD1 might be the D (6 bases). Trimming removed 6 bases at V and 2 bases at J, with 17 bases between. The CDR3 has 15 residues. In DNA, the CDR3 is TGTGCCAGCAGATTAACCGGGACACGGGCCTACGAGCAGTACTTC. It is translated as CASRLTGTRAYEQYF.

In its sample, this clonotype was seen many times. The chain combines TRBV27 with TRBJ2-5; D is ambiguous. CDR1 and CDR2 (germline): MNHEY, SMNVEV (reference sequence). Trimming left V 7 bases short and J 5 bases short, with 20 bases between. CDR3 length: 15 residues. The CDR3 DNA reads as TGTGCCAGCACCCTCGTTTGCATAATCGGGGAGACCCAGTACTTC. Its protein product is CASTLVCIIGETQYF.

This clonotype was observed many times. This sequence joins TRBV18 and TRBJ2-1; D possibly corresponds to TRBD1 (6 bases). Trimming pared 4 bases from V and 6 bases from J, leaving 7 bases between. Germline V lookup: CDR1 KGHSH, CDR2 LQKENI. The CDR3 is made up of 12 amino acids. CDR3 in amino acids: CASSQGGNEQFF. DNA of the CDR3: TGTGCCAGCTCACAAGGGGGCAATGAGCAGTTCTTC.

This clonotype was seen repeatedly, ten times or more. The V and J genes are TRBV6-1 and TRBJ1-1; 7 bases align to TRBD1. V shed 5 bases and J 3 bases; nucleotides not matched to a gene: 6. The CDR3 extends over 14 amino acids. Germline values: CDR1 MNHNS, CDR2 SASEGT. DNA of the CDR3: TGTGCCAGCAGTCGAATCCAGGGGGACACTGAAGCTTTCTTT. This codes for CASSRIQGDTEAFF.

This chain connects TRBV7-9 to TRBJ2-6; D remains unclear. V lost 5 bases, J lost 4 bases, and 9 bases lay in between. The germline V gene encodes CDR1 SEHNR and CDR2 FQNEAQ (reference sequence). The CDR3 is made up of 14 amino acids. CDR3: CASSVQEGANVLTF. CDR3 coding DNA: TGTGCCAGCAGCGTGCAAGAGGGGGCCAACGTCCTGACTTTC.

Many counts were recorded for this clonotype. The genes are TRBV7-2 and TRBJ2-1; the D is unclear. The germline V and J ends were trimmed by 2 bases and 2 bases, with 16 bases remaining between them. Looked up from germline, CDR1 is SGHTA and CDR2 is FQGNSA. This CDR3 is 17 amino acids long. The CDR3 sequence: CASSLKRTSGPYNEQFF. Here the CDR3 DNA reads TGTGCCAGCAGCTTAAAGAGAACGTCAGGACCCTACAATGAGCAGTTCTTC.

This rearrangement joins TRBV30 to TRBJ2-5; TRBD2 matches 7 bases. The germline gives CDR1 GTSNPN, CDR2 SVGIG (reference sequence). The CDR3 sequence is 17 residues long. V trimming: 0 bases; J trimming: 2 bases; junction bases outside the gene matches: 12. In DNA form, the CDR3 reads TGTGCCTGGAGTGTATTCCCCGTACTAGCGCCACAAGAGACCCAGTACTTC. It yields the protein CAWSVFPVLAPQETQYF.

The V and J genes are TRBV20-1 and TRBJ2-3, with 8 positions matching TRBD2. Germline lookup yields CDR1 DFQATT and CDR2 SNEGSKA (reference sequence). The CDR3 is 16 amino acids. With V trimmed by 1 base and J by 2 bases, 8 bases remained unmatched. CDR3 in DNA: TGCAGTGCTAGAGCATCATCGGGAGGGCCCACAGATACGCAGTATTTT. This translates into CSARASSGGPTDTQYF.

The chain employs TRBV20-1 and TRBJ1-6, with 8 bases that match TRBD1. Trimming removed 1 base from V and 0 bases from J; junction bases left unmatched: 2. The V gene's germline CDR1 is DFQATT and CDR2 SNEGSKA (reference sequence). The CDR3 is made up of 16 amino acids. CDR3 in DNA: TGCAGTGCTAGAGCCGGACAGGGCTCCTATAATTCACCCCTCCACTTT. As protein: CSARAGQGSYNSPLHF.

The chain uses TRBV20-1 and TRBJ1-1; no clear D. Germline CDR1 is DFQATT and CDR2 is SNEGSKA (reference sequence). CDR3 length: 13 residues. Trimming stripped 2 bases from V and 3 bases from J, with 10 bases between. CDR3 residues: CSARPDVHTEAFF. CDR3 nucleotides: TGCAGTGCTAGACCCGACGTACACACTGAAGCTTTCTTT.

This clonotype has only a few counts. The chain joins TRBV4-2 to TRBJ2-1; maybe TRBD2 (6 bases). The germline gives CDR1 LGHNA, CDR2 YNFKEQ. V dropped 5 bases and J dropped 0 bases, with 17 bases sitting between them. The CDR3 has 17 amino acids. CDR3 sequence (DNA): TGTGCCAGCAGCTCGGTTGGAGGGGCTAGCTCCTACAATGAGCAGTTCTTC. It translates to CASSSVGGASSYNEQFF.

This clonotype was counted only a few times. V and J are TRBV2 and TRBJ1-1; D is undetermined. Per germline, CDR1 SNHLY and CDR2 FYNNEI. The CDR3 contains 13 residues. V lost 6 bases to trimming and J lost 4 bases, with 12 bases between them. CDR3 bases: TGTGCCAGCAGCGTGCAAGAGGGCACTGAAGCTTTCTTT. Protein product: CASSVQEGTEAFF.

V gene TRBV7-2 combines with J gene TRBJ2-5, with 8 bases aligning to TRBD1. Germline loops: CDR1 SGHTA, CDR2 FQGNSA. The CDR3 runs 13 residues. The V and J ends lost 5 bases and 7 bases, in that order; junction bases with no gene match: 6. The CDR3 loop reads CASSTGQGGTQYF. CDR3 nucleotides: TGTGCCAGCAGCACCGGACAGGGAGGGACCCAGTACTTC.

This clonotype was found a few times. This chain connects TRBV7-9 to TRBJ2-1; D remains ambiguous. CDR1 SEHNR and CDR2 FQNEAQ come from the germline V gene (reference sequence). V lost 5 bases and J lost 7, with 15 bases in between. The CDR3 extends over 14 amino acids. Here the CDR3 DNA reads TGTGCCAGCAGCGTCGCCAACACAATAAATGAGCAGTTCTTC. Residues: CASSVANTINEQFF.

There are many counts of this clonotype. The chain links TRBV20-1 to TRBJ2-3; a possible D gene is TRBD2 (6 bases). V lost 5 bases and J 2 bases, leaving 17 bases between the germline ends. CDR1 and CDR2 from the germline V gene are DFQATT and SNEGSKA (reference sequence). CDR3 size: 15 residues. CDR3 bases: TGCAGTGCTGCGCATGGCGGGGCGACCACAGATACGCAGTATTTT. This gives the protein CSAAHGGATTDTQYF.

The J gene is TRBJ2-1, the V gene TRBV18, with D possibly being TRBD2 (6 bases). V was pared by 2 bases and J by 8 bases, with 13 bases between. The length of the CDR3 is 14 residues. Germline V gives CDR1 KGHSH, CDR2 LQKENI. CDR3 nucleotides: TGTGCCAGCTCACCAAGGAGGTGGGAGGATGAGCAGTTCTTC. Its translation is CASSPRRWEDEQFF.

The V call is TRBV4-3, the J call TRBJ2-7; D is unresolved. Germline CDR1 LGHNA, CDR2 YSLEER. The CDR3 loop spans 14 amino acids. V was shortened by 0 bases and J by 3 bases, with 9 bases between the two germline ends. CDR3 in amino acids: CASSQDLEDYEQYF. CDR3 DNA sequence: TGCGCCAGCAGCCAAGATCTGGAAGACTACGAGCAGTACTTC.

This rearrangement joins TRBV10-3 to TRBJ2-7; possible D gene TRBD1, 5 bases. Between the trimmed V and J ends, which lost 7 bases and 6 bases, there was a span of 16 bases. The CDR3 totals 13 residues. Germline V lookup: CDR1 ENHRY, CDR2 SYGVKD. The CDR3 region has the DNA TGTGCCATCAAAGGCGCAGGGTCGGTCGAGCAGTACTTC. Amino acids: CAIKGAGSVEQYF.

The DNA for the CDR3 is TGCGCCAGCAGCTTGGCCGACCCGCGTCACCACGAGCAGTACTTC. Translating gives CASSLADPRHHEQYF. V is TRBV5-1 and J is TRBJ2-7; no definite D call. The CDR3 has 15 amino acids. Germline CDR1 SGHRS, CDR2 YFSETQ. Trimming took off 0 bases at V and 5 bases at J, with 15 bases between the two ends.

This CDR3 reads CATRQGLTGELFF. In DNA form, the CDR3 reads TGTGCCACGAGACAGGGACTCACCGGGGAGCTGTTTTTT. The chain is built from TRBV10-3 and TRBJ2-2, with D possibly being TRBD1 (7 bases). The germline V and J ends were trimmed by 10 bases and 4 bases, with 13 bases remaining between them. The length of the CDR3 is 13 residues. Germline CDR1 and CDR2: ENHRY and SYGVKD.

The V and J genes are TRBV2 and TRBJ1-2; 9 positions match TRBD1. CDR1 SNHLY and CDR2 FYNNEI come from the germline V gene. V gave up 3 bases and J gave up 5 bases; unmatched junction bases: 4. There are 14 residues in the CDR3. CDR3 sequence (DNA): TGTGCCAGCAGTGATGGTGGGACAGGGTATGGCTACACCTTC. Its translation is CASSDGGTGYGYTF. Combining the CDR3 with reference TRBV2 and TRBJ1-2 gives the whole variable domain EPEVTQTPSHQVTQMGQEVILRCVPISNHLYFYWYRQILGQKVEFLVSFYNNEISEKSEIFDDQFSVERPDGSNFTLKIRSTKLEDSAMYFCASSDGGTGYGYTFGSGTRLTVV.

This clonotype was counted ten times or more. V gene TRBV5-8 combines with J gene TRBJ2-1; 7 nucleotides line up with TRBD1. This CDR3 is 16 amino acids long. V was clipped by 0 bases and J by 10 bases; unmatched bases: 13. Germline-derived CDR1 and CDR2 are SGHTS and YDEGEE. CDR3 DNA: TGTGCCAGCAGCTTGGTACAGGGGTTCAGATATTTGGAGCAGTTCTTC. This sequence encodes CASSLVQGFRYLEQFF.

This clonotype was seen only a few times. This chain connects TRBV12-3 or TRBV12-4 to TRBJ2-2; D is perhaps TRBD2 (5 bases). V lost 3 bases and J lost 4, with 9 bases in between. The CDR3 runs to 14 residues. The CDR3 is CASSFLRATGELFF. The CDR3 DNA is TGTGCCAGCAGTTTCCTGCGGGCCACCGGGGAGCTGTTTTTT.

This clonotype came up many times. CDR3 loop: CASSLGTFNYGYTF. Here the CDR3 DNA reads TGTGCCAGCAGTTTAGGGACCTTTAACTATGGCTACACCTTC. The genes are TRBV28 and TRBJ1-2; D may be TRBD1 (5 bases). CDR1 is MDHEN, CDR2 SYDVKM, per germline. The V end was cut by 2 bases, the J end by 1 base, with 8 bases between. This CDR3 has 14 residues.

This clonotype was observed at least ten times. The CDR3 region has the DNA TGTGCCAGCAGCTTAGCCGGGACTAGCGGGGGGGCCCAAGAGACCCAGTACTTC. This translates into CASSLAGTSGGAQETQYF. The chain is built from TRBV7-2 and TRBJ2-5; TRBD2 matches 16 bases. The CDR3 extends over 18 amino acids. Germline CDR1 and CDR2: SGHTA and FQGNSA. V lost 0 bases, J lost 1 base, and 2 bases stayed unmatched. Complete variable domain (other parts from reference TRBV7-2 and TRBJ2-5): GAGVSQSPSNKVTEKGKDVELRCDPISGHTALYWYRQSLGQGLEFLIYFQGNSAPDKSGLPSDRFSAERTGGSVSTLTIQRTQQEDSAVYLCASSLAGTSGGAQETQYFGPGTRLLVL.